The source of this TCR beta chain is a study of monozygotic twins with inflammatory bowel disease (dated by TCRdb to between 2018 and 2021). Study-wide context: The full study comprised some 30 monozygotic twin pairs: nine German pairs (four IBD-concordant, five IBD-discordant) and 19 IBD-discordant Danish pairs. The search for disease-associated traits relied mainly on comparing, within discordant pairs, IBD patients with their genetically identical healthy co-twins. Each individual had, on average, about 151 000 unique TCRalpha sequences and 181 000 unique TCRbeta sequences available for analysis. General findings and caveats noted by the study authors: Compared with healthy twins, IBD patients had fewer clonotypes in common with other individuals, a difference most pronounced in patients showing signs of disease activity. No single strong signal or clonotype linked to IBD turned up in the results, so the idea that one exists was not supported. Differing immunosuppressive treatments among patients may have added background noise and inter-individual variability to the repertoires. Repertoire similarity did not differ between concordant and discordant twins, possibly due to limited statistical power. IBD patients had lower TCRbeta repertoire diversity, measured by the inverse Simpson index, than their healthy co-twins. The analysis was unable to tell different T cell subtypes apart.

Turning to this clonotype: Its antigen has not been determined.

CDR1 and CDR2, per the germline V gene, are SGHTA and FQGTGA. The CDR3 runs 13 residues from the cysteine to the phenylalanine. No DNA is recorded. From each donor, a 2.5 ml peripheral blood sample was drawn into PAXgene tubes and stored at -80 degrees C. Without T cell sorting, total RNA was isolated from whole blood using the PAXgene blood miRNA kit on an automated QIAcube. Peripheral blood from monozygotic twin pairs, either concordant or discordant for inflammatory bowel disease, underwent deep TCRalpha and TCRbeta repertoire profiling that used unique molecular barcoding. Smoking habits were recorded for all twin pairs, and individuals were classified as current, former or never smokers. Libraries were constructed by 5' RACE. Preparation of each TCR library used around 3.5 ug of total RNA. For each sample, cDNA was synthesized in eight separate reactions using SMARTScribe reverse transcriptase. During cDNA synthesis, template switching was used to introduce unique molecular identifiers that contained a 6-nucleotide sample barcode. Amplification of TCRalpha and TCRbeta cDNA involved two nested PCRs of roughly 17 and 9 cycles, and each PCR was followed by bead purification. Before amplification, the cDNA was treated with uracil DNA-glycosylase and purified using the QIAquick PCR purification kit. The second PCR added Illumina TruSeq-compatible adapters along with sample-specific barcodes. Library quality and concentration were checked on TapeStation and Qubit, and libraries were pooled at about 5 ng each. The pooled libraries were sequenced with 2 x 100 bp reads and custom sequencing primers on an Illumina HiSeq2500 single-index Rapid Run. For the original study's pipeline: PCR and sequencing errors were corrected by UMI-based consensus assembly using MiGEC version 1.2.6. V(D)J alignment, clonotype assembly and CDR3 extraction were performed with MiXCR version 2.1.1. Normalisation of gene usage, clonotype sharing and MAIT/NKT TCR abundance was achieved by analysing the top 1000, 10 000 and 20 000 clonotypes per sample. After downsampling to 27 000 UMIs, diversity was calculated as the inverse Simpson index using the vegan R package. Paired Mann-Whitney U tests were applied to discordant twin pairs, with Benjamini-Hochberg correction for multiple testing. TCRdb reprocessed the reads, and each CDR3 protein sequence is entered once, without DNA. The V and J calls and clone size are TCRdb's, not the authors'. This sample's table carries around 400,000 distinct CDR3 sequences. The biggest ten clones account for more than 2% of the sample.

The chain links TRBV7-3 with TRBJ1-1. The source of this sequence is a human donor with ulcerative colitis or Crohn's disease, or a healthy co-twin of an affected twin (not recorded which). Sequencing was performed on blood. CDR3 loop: CASSYDWSTEAFF.